The 14 T cell receptor beta chains below come from one sample, sequenced in a study of shared clonotypes between healthy human individuals. Profiling relied on immunoSEQ multiplex PCR, and the TCRdb table lists in-frame clones only, not all of them. The data show over 2 million clones, 85% to 95% seen once. Sequenced material: naive CD4+ T cells from PBMCs. Subset of the sample: CD45RA+ positively selected. These receptors originate from a man younger than 35 in good health. Some clones in this sample may be carry-over from other donors' samples.

The chain couples TRBV5-4 to TRBJ2-2; 7 positions agree with TRBD1. Unmatched junction bases numbered 10, after V lost 2 bases and J lost 0 bases. This CDR3 has 18 residues. The germline V gene has CDR1 SGHNT and CDR2 YYREEE (reference sequence). The CDR3 nucleotides read TGTGCCAGCAGCTTTGGACCCGGGACAGCATCGAACACCGGGGAGCTGTTTTTT. It codes for CASSFGPGTASNTGELFF.

The chain is built from TRBV7-3 and TRBJ2-3; D remains unclear. This CDR3 region has 11 residues. V gave up 3 bases and J gave up 7 bases, with 5 bases separating them. CDR1 SGHTA and CDR2 FQGTGA come from the germline V gene. The chain's CDR3 is CASSFGNTQYF. CDR3 bases: TGTGCCAGCAGCTTTGGAAATACGCAGTATTTT.

This sequence joins TRBV10-3 and TRBJ1-1; the D is unclear. Trimming stripped 2 bases from V and 10 bases from J, with 17 bases between. The CDR3 covers 14 residues. From germline, CDR1 is ENHRY and CDR2 SYGVKD. In DNA form, the CDR3 reads TGTGCCATCAGTGAGACGGTTGGTAAGTCGGCAGCTTTCTTT. It codes for CAISETVGKSAAFF.

The rearrangement uses TRBV5-6 and TRBJ2-2, with 16 bases aligning to TRBD2. Germline V lookup: CDR1 SGHDT, CDR2 YYEEEE. The CDR3 sequence is 17 residues long. The V and J ends lost 0 bases and 5 bases, in that order; junction bases with no gene match: 1. The CDR3 reads CASSLVGLAGGTGELFF. The CDR3 DNA follows: TGTGCCAGCAGCTTGGTGGGACTAGCGGGAGGGACCGGGGAGCTGTTTTTT.

The rearrangement joins TRBV4-3 to TRBJ1-4, with D unresolved. Per germline, CDR1 LGHNA and CDR2 YSLEER. Trimming stripped 3 bases from V and 4 bases from J, with 3 bases between. This CDR3 spans 12 amino acids. Here the CDR3 DNA reads TGCGCCAGCAGCCAGTTTAATGAAAAACTGTTTTTT. Translation: CASSQFNEKLFF.

The sample holds one count of this clone. The chain employs TRBV21-1 and TRBJ2-3; the table's D call TRBD2 went unverified against the DNA. TRBV21-1 is listed as a pseudogene. There are 17 residues in the CDR3. Here the CDR3 reads CASSSRPAGGSTDTQYF. DNA for the CDR3: TGTGCCAGCAGCAGTCGACCAGCGGGAGGAAGCACAGATACGCAGTATTTT.

The sample holds one count of this clone. At the DNA level, this CDR3 is encoded by other sequences in the same sample as well. The gene calls are TRBV7-3 and TRBJ2-1; perhaps TRBD2 as D (5 bases). Germline V CDR1 and CDR2: SGHTA, FQGTGA. CDR3 length: 14 residues. Trimming took 0 bases from V and 4 from J, leaving 7 bases between them. The CDR3 loop is CASSLTGGYNEQFF. DNA of the CDR3: TGTGCCAGCAGCTTAACGGGCGGGTACAATGAGCAGTTCTTC.

The CDR3 bases are TGTGCCTGGAGTCGGACTAGCGGGAGCTCCTACAATGAGCAGTTCTTC. This translates into CAWSRTSGSSYNEQFF. V usage is TRBV30 and J usage is TRBJ2-1; the match to TRBD2 covers 13 bases. CDR1 and CDR2 from the germline V gene are GTSNPN and SVGIG (reference sequence). V gave up 2 bases and J gave up 0 bases; unmatched junction bases: 1. This CDR3 comprises 16 residues.

In this sample, this clone turned up a few times. V gene TRBV6-1 combines with J gene TRBJ2-6; no firm D call. V was cut by 0 bases and J by 0 bases, with 12 bases left in between. The CDR3 totals 18 residues. The germline V gene encodes CDR1 MNHNS and CDR2 SASEGT. This chain's CDR3 is CASSEALFSSSGANVLTF. The CDR3, as DNA: TGTGCCAGCAGTGAAGCCTTATTTTCTTCCTCTGGGGCCAACGTCCTGACTTTC.

This rearrangement joins TRBV5-4 to TRBJ1-3, with 8 nucleotides matching TRBD1. The ends lost 4 bases at V and 0 bases at J; junction bases unmatched: 3. The CDR3 is 15 residues long. The germline V gene has CDR1 SGHNT and CDR2 YYREEE (reference sequence). The CDR3 loop is CASSGTGTSGNTIYF. The DNA for the CDR3 is TGTGCCAGCAGCGGGACAGGTACCTCTGGAAACACCATATATTTT.

The rearrangement joins TRBV27 to TRBJ1-2; 7 positions agree with TRBD1. CDR1 and CDR2 (germline): MNHEY, SMNVEV (reference sequence). This CDR3 is built from 13 residues. V trimming: 8 bases; J trimming: 7 bases; junction bases outside the gene matches: 10. CDR3 protein: CASANVGQVGYTF. The CDR3 DNA follows: TGTGCCAGCGCAAACGTCGGACAGGTTGGCTACACCTTC.

This clone was picked up one time. The genes are TRBV12-1 and TRBJ1-5; TRBD1, as called in the table, went unchecked against the DNA. TRBV12-1 is shown as a pseudogene. This CDR3 is 15 amino acids long. The CDR3 spells CASSFEDRGSQPQHF. The CDR3 region has the DNA TGTGCCAGCAGCTTTGAGGACAGGGGGTCTCAGCCCCAGCATTTT.

The V gene is TRBV6-6, the J gene TRBJ1-2; D is unclear. This CDR3 region has 15 residues. V lost 2 bases, J lost 8 bases, and 18 bases lay in between. Germline assignment: CDR1 MNHNY and CDR2 SVGAGI (reference sequence). CDR3 coding DNA: TGTGCCAGCAGTTACGGTTTGCAGGAAGGCAGGGGCTACACCTTC. As protein: CASSYGLQEGRGYTF.

On this clone itself: The identical CDR3 is also encoded by other nucleotide sequences in the sample. The rearrangement uses TRBV5-1 and TRBJ2-6, with D perhaps TRBD1 (5 bases). With 2 bases removed from V and 0 bases from J, the gap between germline ends came to 6 bases. The germline gives CDR1 SGHRS, CDR2 YFSETQ. The CDR3 sequence is 15 residues long. The CDR3 DNA follows: TGCGCCAGCAGCTTAGGGGCCTCTGGGGCCAACGTCCTGACTTTC. Residues: CASSLGASGANVLTF.